A selection of T cell receptor beta chains follows, all from one sample in a study of T cells after yellow fever vaccination. TCRdb itself ran the 5' RACE reads through MiXCR, one entry per CDR3 protein. The sample lists some 500,000 distinct CDR3 sequences; roughly 12% were seen once. This sample comprised PBMCs, obtained on the day of the yellow fever booster vaccination. Source of these receptors: a man younger than 45 who received the YFV17D yellow fever vaccine. CDR3s include the opening cysteine and the closing phenylalanine or tryptophan. Fields, in order: clone size, D gene, J gene, V gene, CDR3 protein, CDR3 DNA. D genes are given only for firm matches. Some rows have no size entry. The others give once, few or many, or a class for an expanded clone.

clone size: few; D gene: TRBD1; J gene: TRBJ1-4; V gene: TRBV18; CDR3 protein: CASSRQGPANEKLFF; CDR3 DNA: TGTGCCAGCTCACGACAGGGCCCGGCTAATGAAAAACTGTTTTTT
clone size: .; D gene: TRBD1; J gene: TRBJ2-5; V gene: TRBV4-1; CDR3 protein: CASSYGPGGEETQYF; CDR3 DNA: TGCGCCAGCAGCTACGGACCAGGGGGCGAAGAGACCCAGTACTTC
clone size: few; D gene: .; J gene: TRBJ2-6; V gene: TRBV11-1; CDR3 protein: CASSNWRDTLSGANVLTF; CDR3 DNA: TGTGCCAGCAGCAACTGGAGGGACACCCTCTCTGGGGCCAACGTCCTGACTTTC
clone size: .; D gene: TRBD2; J gene: TRBJ2-1; V gene: TRBV3-1; CDR3 protein: CASCKRRRGLARDNEQFF; CDR3 DNA: TGTGCCAGCTGTAAACGCCGGAGGGGACTAGCGCGTGACAATGAGCAGTTCTTC
clone size: .; D gene: .; J gene: TRBJ2-7; V gene: TRBV6-5; CDR3 protein: CASSYTSADSYEQYF; CDR3 DNA: TGTGCCAGCAGTTACACTTCAGCGGACTCCTACGAGCAGTACTTC
clone size: .; D gene: .; J gene: TRBJ1-2; V gene: TRBV9; CDR3 protein: CASSVGQATAGGYTF; CDR3 DNA: TGTGCCAGCAGCGTAGGGCAGGCAACCGCCGGTGGCTACACCTTC
clone size: few; D gene: TRBD1; J gene: TRBJ1-2; V gene: TRBV5-1; CDR3 protein: CASSPRTGDKYGYTF; CDR3 DNA: TGCGCCAGCAGCCCCAGGACAGGGGATAAATATGGCTACACCTTC
clone size: .; D gene: .; J gene: TRBJ2-7; V gene: TRBV7-9; CDR3 protein: CASSPVGANEQYF; CDR3 DNA: TGTGCCAGCAGCCCCGTCGGCGCCAACGAGCAGTACTTC
clone size: .; D gene: .; J gene: TRBJ1-1; V gene: TRBV21-1; CDR3 protein: CASTHIDASTEAFF; CDR3 DNA: TGTGCCAGCACCCATATCGATGCGAGCACTGAAGCTTTCTTT
clone size: .; D gene: .; J gene: TRBJ2-7; V gene: TRBV7-2; CDR3 protein: CASSARPTGAYEQYF; CDR3 DNA: TGTGCCAGCAGCGCCCGGCCCACTGGGGCCTACGAGCAGTACTTC
clone size: few; D gene: .; J gene: TRBJ1-1; V gene: TRBV15; CDR3 protein: CATSGQDTEAFF; CDR3 DNA: TGTGCCACCAGCGGGCAGGACACTGAAGCTTTCTTT
clone size: many; D gene: .; J gene: TRBJ2-2; V gene: TRBV5-1; CDR3 protein: CASSLALGPGELFF; CDR3 DNA: TGCGCCAGCAGCTTGGCGCTGGGCCCCGGGGAGCTGTTTTTT
clone size: few; D gene: .; J gene: TRBJ1-1; V gene: TRBV29-1; CDR3 protein: CSVRNSNREGYTEAFF; CDR3 DNA: TGCAGCGTCCGAAACTCGAACAGGGAAGGGTACACTGAAGCTTTCTTT
clone size: .; D gene: .; J gene: TRBJ2-3; V gene: TRBV19; CDR3 protein: CASSIGQDTDTQYF; CDR3 DNA: TGTGCCAGTAGTATCGGGCAAGACACAGATACGCAGTATTTT
clone size: .; D gene: .; J gene: TRBJ2-1; V gene: TRBV6-2/TRBV6-3; CDR3 protein: CVSEYGAEQFF; CDR3 DNA: TGTGTCAGCGAGTACGGAGCTGAGCAGTTCTTC
clone size: many; D gene: TRBD1; J gene: TRBJ2-1; V gene: TRBV7-3; CDR3 protein: CASNPGQGYNEQFF; CDR3 DNA: TGTGCCAGCAACCCGGGACAGGGGTACAATGAGCAGTTCTTC
clone size: once; D gene: .; J gene: TRBJ2-1; V gene: TRBV5-1; CDR3 protein: CASSLAAPAGNEQFF; CDR3 DNA: TGCGCCAGCAGCTTGGCCGCACCGGCGGGCAATGAGCAGTTCTTC
clone size: many; D gene: .; J gene: TRBJ2-1; V gene: TRBV7-9; CDR3 protein: CASSLWNEQFF; CDR3 DNA: TGTGCCAGCTCCCTGTGGAATGAGCAGTTCTTC
clone size: few; D gene: TRBD2; J gene: TRBJ2-1; V gene: TRBV5-1; CDR3 protein: CASSATGTSGRRDNEQFF; CDR3 DNA: TGCGCCAGCAGCGCCACCGGGACTAGCGGGCGGAGGGACAATGAGCAGTTCTTC
clone size: few; D gene: .; J gene: TRBJ2-7; V gene: TRBV6-5; CDR3 protein: CASSYGGNGYEQYF; CDR3 DNA: TGTGCCAGCAGTTACGGCGGGAATGGGTACGAGCAGTACTTC
clone size: few; D gene: .; J gene: TRBJ1-1; V gene: TRBV12-3/TRBV12-4; CDR3 protein: CASNVETRNTEAFF; CDR3 DNA: TGTGCCAGCAATGTTGAGACCCGGAACACTGAAGCTTTCTTT
clone size: .; D gene: .; J gene: TRBJ2-6; V gene: TRBV29-1; CDR3 protein: CSVEDRGYEAGANVLTF; CDR3 DNA: TGCAGCGTTGAAGATCGAGGGTACGAAGCTGGGGCCAACGTCCTGACTTTC
clone size: .; D gene: .; J gene: TRBJ1-5; V gene: TRBV7-8; CDR3 protein: CASSLSRDTDQPQHF; CDR3 DNA: TGTGCCAGCAGCTTAAGCCGGGACACAGATCAGCCCCAGCATTTT
clone size: .; D gene: .; J gene: TRBJ2-3; V gene: TRBV20-1; CDR3 protein: CSAEAGRAVQYF; CDR3 DNA: TGCAGTGCAGAGGCCGGACGGGCGGTGCAGTATTTT
clone size: .; D gene: TRBD2; J gene: TRBJ2-7; V gene: TRBV3-1; CDR3 protein: CASSQEDGRSSYEQYF; CDR3 DNA: TGTGCCAGCAGCCAAGAGGACGGGAGGAGCTCCTACGAGCAGTACTTC
clone size: few; D gene: TRBD2; J gene: TRBJ2-7; V gene: TRBV5-1; CDR3 protein: CASSLIAGERYEQYF; CDR3 DNA: TGCGCCAGCAGCTTGATAGCGGGAGAGCGCTACGAGCAGTACTTC
clone size: .; D gene: TRBD2; J gene: TRBJ2-5; V gene: TRBV20-1; CDR3 protein: CSARDPITSGRETQYF; CDR3 DNA: TGCAGTGCTAGAGACCCCATCACTAGCGGTCGAGAGACCCAGTACTTC
clone size: .; D gene: .; J gene: TRBJ2-3; V gene: TRBV6-4; CDR3 protein: CASSDSSQDTDTQYF; CDR3 DNA: TGTGCCAGCAGTGACTCGTCTCAGGACACAGATACGCAGTATTTT
clone size: few; D gene: .; J gene: TRBJ1-6; V gene: TRBV7-9; CDR3 protein: CASSLGAGDSPLHF; CDR3 DNA: TGTGCCAGCAGCTTAGGCGCAGGGGATTCACCCCTCCACTTT
clone size: .; D gene: .; J gene: TRBJ2-1; V gene: TRBV20-1; CDR3 protein: CSARDPAATTWYF; CDR3 DNA: TGCAGTGCTAGAGATCCGGCTGCTACAACCTGGTACTTC
clone size: few; D gene: TRBD2; J gene: TRBJ2-4; V gene: TRBV7-9; CDR3 protein: CASSLGSGSDKNIQYF; CDR3 DNA: TGTGCCAGCAGCTTAGGAAGCGGGAGCGACAAAAACATTCAGTACTTC
clone size: .; D gene: .; J gene: TRBJ2-6; V gene: TRBV5-5; CDR3 protein: CASRRHSGANVLTF; CDR3 DNA: TGTGCCAGCAGACGACACTCTGGGGCCAACGTCCTGACTTTC
clone size: few; D gene: TRBD2; J gene: TRBJ2-2; V gene: TRBV6-1; CDR3 protein: CASRKGSGRAGGELFF; CDR3 DNA: TGTGCCAGCAGGAAAGGGAGCGGGAGGGCCGGCGGGGAGCTGTTTTTT